Listed here are 18 T cell receptor beta chains from one sample, sequenced in a study of OX40 agonist ivuxolimab in advanced cancers. Here immunoSEQ multiplex PCR was the method, and the copy in TCRdb shows in-frame clones only, minus some. The repertoire holds 30,000 to 50,000 clones, with 75% to 90% as singletons. The specimen comprised CD4+ or CD8+ T cells sorted from blood, sampled in a trial of the OX40 agonist ivuxolimab. These receptors originate from an adult with an advanced solid tumor such as melanoma, head and neck, liver or kidney cancer.

This clone has just a few counts. V gene TRBV7-3 combines with J gene TRBJ2-2; 10 bases map to TRBD2. Germline values: CDR1 SGHTA, CDR2 FQGTGA. The junction had 14 bases not matched to a gene; V was cut back by 5 bases and J by 5 bases. CDR3 length: 18 amino acids. CDR3 coding DNA: TGTGCCAGCAGCCCCGGACGTAGCGGGGGGAGGTGGACCGGGGAGCTGTTTTTT. The encoded protein is CASSPGRSGGRWTGELFF. Supplemented by reference TRBV7-3 and TRBJ2-2, the full variable domain reads GAGVSQTPSNKVTEKGKYVELRCDPISGHTALYWYRQSLGQGPEFLIYFQGTGAADDSGLPNDRFFAVRPEGSVSTLKIQRTERGDSAVYLCASSPGRSGGRWTGELFFGEGSRLTVL.

V and J are TRBV5-1 and TRBJ2-2, with D possibly called TRBD1 or TRBD2 (5 bases each). The germline V gene encodes CDR1 SGHRS and CDR2 YFSETQ. The CDR3 sequence is 14 residues long. The germline V and J ends were trimmed by 0 bases and 7 bases, with 10 bases remaining between them. The CDR3 region is CASSLGGDVGELFF. The DNA of the CDR3 is TGCGCCAGCAGCTTGGGAGGGGACGTCGGGGAGCTGTTTTTT. The whole variable domain, remainder taken from reference TRBV5-1 and TRBJ2-2, is KAGVTQTPRYLIKTRGQQVTLSCSPISGHRSVSWYQQTPGQGLQFLFEYFSETQRNKGNFPGRFSGRQFSNSRSEMNVSTLELGDSALYLCASSLGGDVGELFFGEGSRLTVL.

This clone was seen a single time. The rearrangement uses TRBV19 and TRBJ1-4; possible D gene TRBD1, 5 bases. The V and J ends lost 7 bases and 5 bases respectively, with 17 bases between them. Germline values: CDR1 LNHDA, CDR2 SQIVND (reference sequence). This CDR3 has 15 residues. The CDR3 loop reads CASTAGTAGNEKLFF. The CDR3 DNA is TGTGCCAGTACCGCGGGGACGGCCGGGAATGAAAAACTGTTTTTT.

This clone occurred once. CDR3 loop: CASSLDRQETQYF. The DNA of the CDR3 is TGTGCCAGCAGCTTAGACAGACAAGAGACCCAGTACTTC. J is TRBJ2-5 and V is TRBV7-3; D is possibly TRBD1 (5 bases). With 2 bases removed from V and 2 bases from J, the gap between germline ends came to 6 bases. This CDR3 comprises 13 residues. CDR1 SGHTA and CDR2 FQGTGA come from the germline V gene.

The chain employs TRBV18 and TRBJ2-1; possible D gene TRBD1, 5 bases. This CDR3 contains 15 residues. V was shortened by 3 bases and J by 8 bases, with 17 bases between the two germline ends. Looked up from germline, CDR1 is KGHSH and CDR2 is LQKENI. CDR3 nucleotides: TGTGCCAGCTCACCCCCCGTTGGGCAGGGCGATGAGCAGTTCTTC. Its translation is CASSPPVGQGDEQFF.

J is TRBJ1-6 and V is TRBV6-5; tentative D call: TRBD1 (5 bases). The CDR3 loop spans 16 amino acids. Germline lookup yields CDR1 MNHEY and CDR2 SVGAGI. V was pared by 2 bases and J by 9 bases, with 17 bases between. The CDR3: CASSYLGHRDPSPLHF. CDR3 DNA: TGTGCCAGCAGTTACCTAGGACACCGTGATCCTTCACCCCTCCACTTT.

The chain combines TRBV6-1 with TRBJ1-5, with D possibly TRBD1 on 5 matching bases. The V end lost 7 bases, the J end lost 5 bases, and 12 bases lay between the germline ends. Germline CDR1 MNHNS, CDR2 SASEGT. The CDR3 loop spans 13 amino acids. The CDR3, as DNA: TGTGCCAGCAAGGTCCAGGGAGATCAGCCCCAGCATTTT. Protein: CASKVQGDQPQHF.

The genes are TRBV5-1 and TRBJ2-1, with 7 bases lining up with TRBD2. J was trimmed by 0 bases and V by 3 bases; bases with no gene match: 6. This CDR3 has 16 amino acids. The germline V gene encodes CDR1 SGHRS and CDR2 YFSETQ. The CDR3 loop reads CASSSHGGISYNEQFF. CDR3 in DNA: TGCGCCAGCAGCTCACACGGGGGGATCTCCTACAATGAGCAGTTCTTC.

The CDR3 loop reads CASRKLRDRGSNEQFF. The CDR3 nucleotides are TGTGCCAGCAGAAAACTTCGGGACAGGGGCTCGAATGAGCAGTTCTTC. The chain carries TRBV7-2 and TRBJ2-1; 10 positions match TRBD1. Germline V CDR1 and CDR2: SGHTA, FQGNSA. V was clipped by 6 bases and J by 7 bases; unmatched bases: 12. CDR3 length: 16 residues.

The chain joins TRBV28 to TRBJ2-5; D unresolved. The germline V gene encodes CDR1 MDHEN and CDR2 SYDVKM. Deletions cut 4 bases from V and 5 bases from J, with 2 bases between. There are 10 residues in the CDR3. CDR3 bases: TGTGCCAGCAGTTATGAGACCCAGTACTTC. Its translation is CASSYETQYF.

This clone has a handful of counts. The chain employs TRBV29-1 and TRBJ2-2; D ambiguous. Germline V gene sequence: CDR1 SQVTM, CDR2 ANQGSEA. Trimming took off 4 bases at V and 2 bases at J, with 11 bases between the two ends. The CDR3 consists of 14 residues. The CDR3 sequence is CSVVGILNTGELFF. Written as DNA, the CDR3 is TGCAGCGTTGTAGGGATTCTAAACACCGGGGAGCTGTTTTTT.

This sequence joins TRBV4-1 and TRBJ1-6; no clear D. CDR1 is MGHRA and CDR2 is YSYEKL in the germline V gene. V was pared by 4 bases and J by 0 bases, with 7 bases between. The CDR3 covers 15 residues. CDR3 region: CASSLGNSYNSPLHF. The CDR3 nucleotides are TGCGCCAGCAGCCTTGGAAACTCCTATAATTCACCCCTCCACTTT.

V usage is TRBV2 and J usage is TRBJ2-2; 8 bases agree with TRBD1. The CDR3 has 14 residues. Trimming took 9 bases from V and 1 from J; bases not matched to a gene: 4. Germline lookup yields CDR1 SNHLY and CDR2 FYNNEI. CDR3 sequence: CASHRGENTGELFF. DNA of the CDR3: TGTGCCAGTCACAGGGGGGAGAACACCGGGGAGCTGTTTTTT.

The J gene is TRBJ2-5, the V gene TRBV6-5; weak D call: TRBD2 (7 bases). The CDR3 runs to 15 residues. V dropped 6 bases and J dropped 7 bases, with 21 bases sitting between them. CDR1 and CDR2 (germline): MNHEY, SVGAGI. The CDR3 DNA is TGTGCCAGCAGGCCTACTAGTGGGGGGGCCGGGACCCAGTACTTC. Translated: CASRPTSGGAGTQYF.

The CDR3, as DNA: TGTGCCAGTAATAGCGGGACAGGGAACACTGAAGCTTTCTTT. Its translation: CASNSGTGNTEAFF. This sequence joins TRBV19 and TRBJ1-1; 8 bases agree with TRBD1. CDR1 LNHDA and CDR2 SQIVND come from the germline V gene (reference sequence). The CDR3 spans 14 residues. The J segment lost 1 base and the V segment lost 7 bases, leaving 5 bases of the junction unmatched.

The chain uses TRBV5-4 and TRBJ2-2, with D perhaps TRBD2 (7 bases). V was shortened by 3 bases and J by 7 bases, with 22 bases between the two germline ends. This CDR3 contains 17 residues. CDR1 and CDR2 (germline): SGHNT, YYREEE (reference sequence). The CDR3 reads CASSSATSGGASGELFF. The CDR3 nucleotides are TGTGCCAGCAGCTCCGCCACTAGTGGGGGGGCGAGCGGGGAGCTGTTTTTT.

V usage is TRBV29-1 and J usage is TRBJ1-2; no clear D. The CDR3 is 12 residues long. Germline CDR1 reads SQVTM; CDR2 reads ANQGSEA. The ends were cut back, 4 bases at V and 2 bases at J, with 8 bases in the middle. DNA for the CDR3: TGCAGCGTTGTGGACGAGAACTATGGCTACACCTTC. Encoded protein: CSVVDENYGYTF.

The chain links TRBV19 to TRBJ2-1; unclear D gene. In germline, CDR1 is LNHDA, CDR2 SQIVND (reference sequence). With 0 bases removed from V and 0 bases from J, the gap between germline ends came to 15 bases. There are 18 residues in the CDR3. The CDR3 DNA follows: TGTGCCAGTAGTATAGATTTCAGTGGGGTGAGCTCCTACAATGAGCAGTTCTTC. This codes for CASSIDFSGVSSYNEQFF.